These 26 T cell receptor beta chains originate from one sample sequenced in a study of blood T cell repertoires in COVID-19. The assay was immunoSEQ multiplex PCR, and TCRdb's table has in-frame clones only and misses some. The data hold over 350,000 clones, with just under 90% observed a single time. Sequencing was carried out using PBMCs or T cells enriched from blood (not recorded which). The receptors come from a woman between 45 and 65 years old who had recovered from COVID-19.

The chain is built from TRBV7-6 and TRBJ1-1, with TRBD1 matching 7 bases. This CDR3 comprises 13 residues. V lost 5 bases to trimming and J lost 1 base; unmatched junction nucleotides: 1. Per the germline V gene, CDR1 is SGHVS and CDR2 is FNYEAQ. The CDR3 protein is CASSRQGNTEAFF. The CDR3 DNA sequence: TGTGCCAGCAGCAGACAGGGGAACACTGAAGCTTTCTTT.

With regard to this clone: At one boundary the junction diverges from the germline segment, which might be a read error. This rearrangement joins TRBV6-2 or TRBV6-3 to TRBJ1-2, with TRBD1 as a possible D gene (5 bases). In germline, CDR1 is MNHEY, CDR2 SVGEGT. The CDR3 is 12 amino acids. The CDR3 here is CASSLQERGFTF. For the CDR3, the DNA is TGTGCCAGCAGCCTCCAGGAAAGGGGCTTCACCTTC.

This rearrangement joins TRBV5-1 to TRBJ1-1, with a possible D match to TRBD1 (6 bases). This CDR3 contains 14 residues. V shed 0 bases and J shed 4 bases, with 10 bases lying between them. In germline, CDR1 is SGHRS, CDR2 YFSETQ. In DNA form, the CDR3 reads TGCGCCAGCAGCTTGGAGGGAGGGGGCACTGAAGCTTTCTTT. The encoded protein is CASSLEGGGTEAFF.

The rearrangement joins TRBV5-1 to TRBJ2-1, with D perhaps matching TRBD2 (5 bases). This CDR3 is 15 amino acids long. Germline CDR1 is SGHRS and CDR2 is YFSETQ. The V end was cut by 6 bases, the J end by 5 bases, with 18 bases between. The CDR3 reads CASTLGTRTNNEQFF. CDR3 nucleotide sequence: TGCGCCAGCACCCTTGGCACTAGGACGAACAATGAGCAGTTCTTC. Full variable domain (missing parts from reference TRBV5-1 and TRBJ2-1): KAGVTQTPRYLIKTRGQQVTLSCSPISGHRSVSWYQQTPGQGLQFLFEYFSETQRNKGNFPGRFSGRQFSNSRSEMNVSTLELGDSALYLCASTLGTRTNNEQFFGPGTRLTVL.

In this sample, this clone turned up once. The chain has TRBV6-2 or TRBV6-3 and TRBJ1-6; possible D gene TRBD1, 6 bases. The CDR3 has 15 amino acids. V lost 5 bases and J 5 bases, leaving 13 bases between the germline ends. The germline CDR1 and CDR2 sequences are MNHEY and SVGEGT. CDR3: CASSSRDINNSPLHF. CDR3 bases: TGTGCCAGCAGTAGCCGGGACATTAATAATTCACCCCTCCACTTT.

This chain connects TRBV2 to TRBJ2-3, with TRBD2 identical over 7 bases. Germline V lookup: CDR1 SNHLY, CDR2 FYNNEI. The CDR3 totals 15 residues. The V segment lost 7 bases and the J segment 0 bases; nucleotides outside the gene matches: 7. This chain's CDR3 is CASTRLSGSTDTQYF. Here the CDR3 DNA reads TGTGCCAGCACTCGGCTTAGCGGGAGCACAGATACGCAGTATTTT. Looking up the rest from reference TRBV2 and TRBJ2-3 gives the full variable domain: EPEVTQTPSHQVTQMGQEVILRCVPISNHLYFYWYRQILGQKVEFLVSFYNNEISEKSEIFDDQFSVERPDGSNFTLKIRSTKLEDSAMYFCASTRLSGSTDTQYFGPGTRLTVL.

J is TRBJ1-2 and V is TRBV3-1 (or the pseudogene TRBV3-2); unclear D gene. The ends were cut back, 1 base at V and 6 bases at J, with 12 bases in the middle. Germline V lookup: CDR1 LGHDT, CDR2 YNNKEL (reference sequence). The CDR3 length is 14 residues. CDR3: CASSQGGRTDGYTF. CDR3 DNA sequence: TGTGCCAGCAGCCAAGGAGGGAGGACTGATGGCTACACCTTC.

In this sample, this clone turned up once. The J gene is TRBJ2-6, the V gene TRBV19, with a weak D call TRBD2 (6 bases). Germline-derived CDR1 and CDR2 are LNHDA and SQIVND (reference sequence). The V end lost 2 bases, the J end lost 0 bases, and 8 bases lay between the germline ends. The CDR3 is made up of 16 amino acids. The CDR3 region is CASSIQGLSGANVLTF. CDR3 coding DNA: TGTGCCAGTAGTATACAGGGACTCTCTGGGGCCAACGTCCTGACTTTC.

The CDR3 DNA is TGCGCCAGCAGTGTAGGACAGGATGAAGCTTTCTTT. It is translated as CASSVGQDEAFF. This chain joins TRBV10-2 and TRBJ1-1; 7 bases fit TRBD1. V lost 4 bases and J lost 7; bases outside the gene matches: 3. This CDR3 has 12 amino acids. CDR1 WSHSY and CDR2 SAAADI come from the germline V gene.

The chain combines TRBV6-1 with TRBJ1-3, with 9 bases identical to TRBD1. The CDR3 extends over 15 amino acids. V shed 3 bases, J shed 4 bases, and the junction held 4 bases outside the gene matches. CDR1 is MNHNS and CDR2 is SASEGT in the germline V gene. The DNA of the CDR3 is TGTGCCAGCAGTGAGGGGACAGGGTCAGGAAACACCATATATTTT. Encoded protein: CASSEGTGSGNTIYF.

This clone was seen a few times. This chain connects TRBV7-2 to TRBJ1-6; D perhaps matches TRBD1 (5 bases). The V end was cut by 5 bases, the J end by 9 bases, with 20 bases between. Looked up from germline, CDR1 is SGHTA and CDR2 is FQGNSA. The CDR3 runs 16 residues. The CDR3 here is CASSASPGLLGSPLHF. CDR3 DNA: TGTGCCAGCAGCGCATCTCCGGGACTATTGGGTTCACCCCTCCACTTT.

This clone was recorded once. The V gene is TRBV19, the J gene TRBJ2-1; 9 nucleotides match TRBD1. Looked up from germline, CDR1 is LNHDA and CDR2 is SQIVND (reference sequence). Germline trimming cut 6 bases from V and 5 bases from J; bases unmatched to any gene: 5. CDR3 size: 14 residues. The CDR3 sequence: CASSQGTGNNEQFF. CDR3 bases: TGTGCCAGTAGCCAGGGGACAGGGAACAATGAGCAGTTCTTC.

This chain links TRBV28 with TRBJ1-1; unclear D gene. V was pared by 8 bases and J by 9 bases, with 22 bases between. Germline loops: CDR1 MDHEN, CDR2 SYDVKM. This CDR3 has 14 residues. This CDR3 is CASGPHGEAPQAFF. CDR3 nucleotide sequence: TGTGCCAGCGGACCGCATGGGGAGGCCCCCCAAGCTTTCTTT.

This rearrangement joins TRBV19 to TRBJ1-3; weak D call: TRBD1 (5 bases). Trimming removed 4 bases from V and 2 bases from J, with 9 bases in between. The CDR3 length is 14 residues. The germline V gene encodes CDR1 LNHDA and CDR2 SQIVND (reference sequence). In DNA, the CDR3 is TGTGCCAGTAGTACGGCGGGACCTGGAAACACCATATATTTT. This encodes CASSTAGPGNTIYF. Combining the CDR3 with reference TRBV19 and TRBJ1-3 gives the whole variable domain DGGITQSPKYLFRKEGQNVTLSCEQNLNHDAMYWYRQDPGQGLRLIYYSQIVNDFQKGDIAEGYSVSREKKESFPLTVTSAQKNPTAFYLCASSTAGPGNTIYFGEGSWLTVV.

The V gene is TRBV30, the J gene TRBJ2-2, with D tentatively TRBD1 (6 bases). Germline CDR1 GTSNPN, CDR2 SVGIG (reference sequence). Trimming took off 4 bases at V and 4 bases at J, with 16 bases between the two ends. This CDR3 has 15 amino acids. The CDR3: CAWTPQGRSTGELFF. The CDR3 bases are TGTGCCTGGACGCCCCAGGGGCGTTCCACCGGGGAGCTGTTTTTT.

This chain's CDR3 is CASTTSRYNEQFF. The CDR3 region has the DNA TGTGCCAGTACCACCTCGCGCTACAATGAGCAGTTCTTC. The chain uses TRBV19 and TRBJ2-1; D unclear. The germline gives CDR1 LNHDA, CDR2 SQIVND (reference sequence). V lost 7 bases, J lost 3 bases, and 10 bases lay in between. CDR3 length: 13 residues.

The rearrangement links TRBV2 to TRBJ1-1, with TRBD1 identical over 7 bases. V lost 8 bases to trimming and J lost 4 bases; unmatched junction nucleotides: 7. Germline V gene lookup returns CDR1 SNHLY and CDR2 FYNNEI. The CDR3 consists of 13 residues. DNA of the CDR3: TGTGCCAGCGGACAGGCAATTGGCACTGAAGCTTTCTTT. Translated: CASGQAIGTEAFF. Variable domain in full (rest from reference TRBV2 and TRBJ1-1): EPEVTQTPSHQVTQMGQEVILRCVPISNHLYFYWYRQILGQKVEFLVSFYNNEISEKSEIFDDQFSVERPDGSNFTLKIRSTKLEDSAMYFCASGQAIGTEAFFGQGTRLTVV.

For the CDR3, the DNA is TGTGCCAGCAGTTACGACAGTCTTTATTCACCCCTCCACTTT. Translated: CASSYDSLYSPLHF. This chain links TRBV27 with TRBJ1-6; TRBD1 might be the D (5 bases). V dropped 4 bases and J dropped 8 bases, with 12 bases sitting between them. Per the germline V gene, CDR1 is MNHEY and CDR2 is SMNVEV (reference sequence). This CDR3 region has 14 residues.

The V call is TRBV4-2, the J call TRBJ1-2, with D maybe TRBD1 (5 bases). The CDR3 totals 15 residues. V lost 0 bases and J 8 bases, leaving 16 bases between the germline ends. The germline V gene encodes CDR1 LGHNA and CDR2 YNFKEQ. CDR3 protein: CASSQEWDGAEGYTF. The CDR3 DNA reads as TGTGCCAGCAGCCAAGAATGGGATGGGGCAGAAGGCTACACCTTC.

This sequence joins TRBV6-4 and TRBJ2-3; the match to TRBD1 covers 9 bases. From germline, CDR1 is MRHNA and CDR2 SNTAGT. This CDR3 contains 14 residues. V shed 8 bases and J 6 bases; nucleotides not matched to a gene: 9. The CDR3 DNA reads TGTGCCAGCTCTAAACAGGGGGCGAGGGATACGCAGTATTTT. This sequence encodes CASSKQGARDTQYF.

The chain carries TRBV27 and TRBJ1-1; D is unresolved. Germline CDR1 is MNHEY and CDR2 is SMNVEV (reference sequence). V shed 6 bases and J shed 1 base, with 3 bases lying between them. CDR3 size: 11 residues. CDR3 bases: TGTGCCAGCAGCGGGAACACTGAAGCTTTCTTT. It encodes CASSGNTEAFF.

This chain joins TRBV7-8 and TRBJ1-5, with 10 bases matching TRBD1. With 7 bases clipped from V and 6 bases from J, the junction kept 3 bases outside the gene matches. This CDR3 comprises 13 residues. Germline V gene data show CDR1 as SGHVS and CDR2 as FQNEAQ. The CDR3 sequence: CASTDRGGQPQHF. CDR3 DNA sequence: TGTGCCAGCACGGACAGGGGGGGTCAGCCCCAGCATTTT.

The chain carries TRBV7-9 and TRBJ2-5; TRBD2 might be the D (6 bases). The germline CDR1 and CDR2 sequences are SEHNR and FQNEAQ (reference sequence). The length of the CDR3 is 13 residues. Deletions cut 9 bases from V and 3 bases from J, with 14 bases between. CDR3 nucleotide sequence: TGTGCCAGTCGGCGAGCTAGCGAAGAGACCCAGTACTTC. Translated: CASRRASEETQYF. The full variable domain, its missing parts supplied by reference TRBV7-9 and TRBJ2-5, is DTGVSQNPRHKITKRGQNVTFRCDPISEHNRLYWYRQTLGQGPEFLTYFQNEAQLEKSRLLSDRFSAERPKGSFSTLEIQRTEQGDSAMYLCASRRASEETQYFGPGTRLLVL.

This clone showed up just a few times. The chain links TRBV5-1 to TRBJ2-5; TRBD1 might be the D (5 bases). The germline V gene encodes CDR1 SGHRS and CDR2 YFSETQ. The V gene lost 4 bases and the J gene lost 2 bases, with 9 bases spanning the gap. This CDR3 has 13 amino acids. CDR3 bases: TGCGCCAGCAGCCGGCCAGGGCAAGAGACCCAGTACTTC. Translated: CASSRPGQETQYF. The variable domain in full, completed from reference TRBV5-1 and TRBJ2-5, reads KAGVTQTPRYLIKTRGQQVTLSCSPISGHRSVSWYQQTPGQGLQFLFEYFSETQRNKGNFPGRFSGRQFSNSRSEMNVSTLELGDSALYLCASSRPGQETQYFGPGTRLLVL.

Only one count was recorded for this clone. The V gene is TRBV4-2, the J gene TRBJ1-1, with 9 positions matching TRBD1. The CDR3 runs 13 residues. Unmatched junction bases numbered 8, after V lost 4 bases and J lost 11 bases. Germline assignment: CDR1 LGHNA and CDR2 YNFKEQ. CDR3 loop: CASSRETGGWAFF. CDR3 sequence (DNA): TGTGCCAGCAGCCGAGAGACAGGGGGGTGGGCTTTCTTT.

The chain carries TRBV30 and TRBJ2-5, with 8 nucleotides matching TRBD1. The CDR3 length is 16 residues. The germline V gene encodes CDR1 GTSNPN and CDR2 SVGIG (reference sequence). V was pared by 3 bases and J by 1 base, with 10 bases of the junction left unmatched. This CDR3 is CAWSGTSGGIQETQYF. The CDR3 DNA sequence: TGTGCCTGGAGCGGTACGTCAGGGGGCATCCAAGAGACCCAGTACTTC.